The 19 T cell receptor beta chains presented below share a single source sample, sequenced in a study of T cells expressing NK-cell markers (dated by TCRdb to the early 2020s). The library was produced with 5' RACE. The listed sequencing device is Illumina HiSeq 2000. Reprocessed by TCRdb, the reads give a single entry per CDR3 protein sequence, without DNA. The table kept for this sample lists some 450,000 distinct CDR3 sequences. More than 7% of the sample comes from the top ten. Sequences were obtained from blood T cells: a sorted CD56 or NKG2C T cell subset, CD4+ or CD8+ T cells, or bulk PBMC T cells (not recorded which). These receptors all come from a woman aged 18 to 75 in good health.

The rearrangement joins TRBV20-1 to TRBJ2-1; TCRdb's D call of TRBD1 is untestable without DNA. The CDR3 is 14 amino acids. Looked up from germline, CDR1 is DFQATT and CDR2 is SNEGSKA (reference sequence). The CDR3: CSHDGQIPNNEQFF.

This chain joins TRBV10-3 and TRBJ2-7; TCRdb designates TRBD1, a call that cannot be tested without DNA. CDR1 and CDR2 (germline): ENHRY, SYGVKD. The CDR3 is 12 amino acids. This chain's CDR3 is CAISTQGYEQYF.

The chain links TRBV12-3 or TRBV12-4 to TRBJ2-3; the TCRdb call, TRBD1, lacks DNA for checking. This CDR3 comprises 15 residues. The CDR3 is CASNLGGGAADTQYF.

The J gene is TRBJ1-2, the V gene TRBV20-1; no DNA is available, so the TRBD1 call from TCRdb remains unchecked. CDR1 DFQATT and CDR2 SNEGSKA come from the germline V gene (reference sequence). This CDR3 has 16 amino acids. The CDR3 loop reads CSAGGGQGQANYGYTF.

V and J are TRBV20-1 and TRBJ2-1; TCRdb's assignment of TRBD2 cannot be checked, as there is no DNA. The CDR3 totals 15 residues. CDR1 is DFQATT and CDR2 is SNEGSKA in the germline V gene (reference sequence). This CDR3 is CSANPGDLAGNEQFF.

The chain links TRBV7-2 to TRBJ1-2; TCRdb indicates TRBD1, and absent DNA this call remains unverified. CDR1 is SGHTA and CDR2 is FQGNSA in the germline V gene. The CDR3 covers 14 residues. The CDR3 sequence: CASSLDTGAYGYTF.

The CDR3 sequence is CASSFGPEANYGYTF. The chain combines TRBV5-1 with TRBJ1-2. Germline-derived CDR1 and CDR2 are SGHRS and YFSETQ. CDR3 length equals 15 residues.

The chain is built from TRBV7-9 and TRBJ1-4; the TRBD1 assignment by TCRdb is unverifiable without DNA. This CDR3 is 15 amino acids long. CDR1 and CDR2 (germline): SEHNR, FQNEAQ (reference sequence). CDR3 sequence reads: CASSLSQGAREKLFF.

The V call is TRBV6-5, the J call TRBJ1-4. The CDR3 extends over 14 amino acids. The germline V gene encodes CDR1 MNHEY and CDR2 SVGAGI. CDR3 amino acids: CASSYEANNEKLFF.

The chain links TRBV5-1 to TRBJ2-1; the TCRdb D gene call, TRBD2, has no DNA to confirm it. The CDR3 is made up of 15 amino acids. The germline V gene encodes CDR1 SGHRS and CDR2 YFSETQ. CDR3: CASRPTAGTYNEQFF.

The chain is built from TRBV20-1 and TRBJ2-3; TCRdb returns TRBD2, unconfirmable since there is no DNA. This CDR3 is 16 amino acids long. Germline V lookup: CDR1 DFQATT, CDR2 SNEGSKA (reference sequence). The CDR3 sequence is CSAPRELAGGADTQYF.

The chain has TRBV5-6 and TRBJ2-7. Germline CDR1 and CDR2: SGHDT and YYEEEE. The CDR3 runs 13 residues. This CDR3 is CASSALGMDEQYF.

This chain links TRBV6-1 with TRBJ1-5; TCRdb's D gene call, TRBD1, goes unchecked for lack of DNA. CDR1 and CDR2 (germline): MNHNS, SASEGT. This CDR3 is built from 16 residues. The CDR3 spells CASSSLGAVRNQPQHF.

The chain couples TRBV6-5 to TRBJ1-2; TCRdb picks TRBD1, but there is no DNA to check that call. The CDR3 spans 11 residues. The germline gives CDR1 MNHEY, CDR2 SVGAGI. The CDR3 reads CASTGGIIYTF.

The V and J genes are TRBV11-2 and TRBJ2-2; TCRdb calls TRBD1, which cannot be checked without DNA. The length of the CDR3 is 16 residues. Per the germline V gene, CDR1 is SGHAT and CDR2 is FQNNGV. CDR3 residues: CASSQAGTENTGELFF.

The V gene is TRBV5-1, the J gene TRBJ1-4; there is no DNA to check the TCRdb D call of TRBD1. The CDR3 length is 14 residues. Germline CDR1 SGHRS, CDR2 YFSETQ. The CDR3 reads CASSSDSRYEKLFF.

This chain connects TRBV12-3 or TRBV12-4 to TRBJ1-2; the TCRdb D gene call, TRBD1, has no DNA to confirm it. The CDR3 is 16 amino acids. CDR3: CASSSGQGRANYGYTF.

The V call is TRBV7-2, the J call TRBJ2-7; lacking DNA, the TRBD2 call made by TCRdb goes unchecked. Germline loops: CDR1 SGHTA, CDR2 FQGNSA. The CDR3 contains 14 residues. This CDR3 is CASTRWAGVYEQYF.

V usage is TRBV12-3 or TRBV12-4 and J usage is TRBJ2-7; TCRdb picks TRBD2, but there is no DNA to check that call. The CDR3 contains 15 residues. CDR3 region: CATSKTSGITYEQYF.